Shown below are 14 T cell receptor beta chains from a single sample sequenced in a study of T cell repertoires in ileal Crohn's disease. Clones were sequenced by immunoSEQ multiplex PCR, and TCRdb holds only the in-frame ones, with some missing. The data show around 5,200 clones, 82% seen once. Sample time point: inflamed ileum from the surgical specimen. The sample was ileal tissue. These TCRs come from an adult with Crohn's disease.

The chain recombines TRBV27 with TRBJ1-5; D ambiguous. The CDR3 has 14 residues. CDR1 is MNHEY, CDR2 SMNVEV, per germline (reference sequence). Deletions cut 3 bases from V and 0 bases from J, with 6 bases between. The CDR3 nucleotides read TGTGCCAGCAGTTTCCTAGATAGCAATCAGCCCCAGCATTTT. It yields the protein CASSFLDSNQPQHF.

The V gene is TRBV19, the J gene TRBJ1-1; D unresolved. V was clipped by 4 bases and J by 6 bases, with 12 bases between them. The CDR3 spans 13 residues. CDR1 is LNHDA and CDR2 is SQIVND in the germline V gene (reference sequence). The CDR3 loop reads CASSRATRAEAFF. DNA for the CDR3: TGTGCCAGTAGTAGGGCCACGAGGGCTGAAGCTTTCTTT.

The sample holds one count of this clone. The chain combines TRBV7-2 with TRBJ2-2; the match to TRBD2 covers 7 bases. This CDR3 is built from 14 residues. Germline loops: CDR1 SGHTA, CDR2 FQGNSA. Germline trimming cut 5 bases from V and 7 bases from J; bases unmatched to any gene: 7. The CDR3 spells CASSLRRGDGELFF. The CDR3 nucleotides read TGTGCCAGCAGCCTCCGTCGGGGGGACGGGGAGCTGTTTTTT.

V is TRBV5-8 and J is TRBJ2-1; unclear D gene. CDR1 is SGHTS and CDR2 is YDEGEE in the germline V gene. CDR3 length equals 15 residues. Trimming cost V 0 bases and J 8 bases, with 15 bases left between them. In DNA form, the CDR3 reads TGTGCCAGCAGCTTGGTGCGGTCCGGATTTCATGAGCAGTTCTTC. Residues: CASSLVRSGFHEQFF.

The chain has TRBV7-2 and TRBJ1-5; D is unresolved. Per the germline V gene, CDR1 is SGHTA and CDR2 is FQGNSA. The V end was cut by 2 bases, the J end by 3 bases, with 5 bases between. This CDR3 contains 13 residues. The CDR3 loop reads CASSLRFNQPQHF. In DNA form, the CDR3 reads TGTGCCAGCAGCTTACGGTTCAATCAGCCCCAGCATTTT.

The J gene is TRBJ2-2, the V gene TRBV5-4; D may be TRBD1 or TRBD2 (5 bases each). Trimming took off 1 base at V and 3 bases at J, with 10 bases between the two ends. This CDR3 comprises 15 residues. Germline CDR1 SGHNT, CDR2 YYREEE (reference sequence). The CDR3 DNA is TGTGCCAGCAGCTTGTGGGGGAGCGACACCGGGGAGCTGTTTTTT. Its protein is CASSLWGSDTGELFF.

The J gene is TRBJ2-7, the V gene TRBV6-4; the match to TRBD2 covers 11 bases. Germline V CDR1 and CDR2: MRHNA, SNTAGT. CDR3 length: 14 residues. Germline trimming cut 4 bases from V and 5 bases from J; bases unmatched to any gene: 4. The CDR3 loop reads CASSVLAGGNEQYF. CDR3 nucleotide sequence: TGTGCCAGCAGTGTCCTAGCGGGGGGCAACGAGCAGTACTTC.

This chain connects TRBV25-1 to TRBJ1-2; possibly TRBD1 for D (5 bases). This CDR3 is built from 11 residues. In germline, CDR1 is MGHDK, CDR2 SYGVNS. Trimming shortened V by 2 bases and J by 13 bases, and 11 bases separated the two germline ends. The CDR3 loop reads CASSEGHQVTF. The CDR3, as DNA: TGTGCCAGCAGTGAAGGACACCAGGTCACCTTC.

V and J are TRBV28 and TRBJ2-7; D may match TRBD1 or TRBD2 (6 bases each). Germline CDR1 reads MDHEN; CDR2 reads SYDVKM. The CDR3 sequence is 15 residues long. Deletions cut 6 bases from V and 0 bases from J, with 15 bases between. The CDR3 nucleotides read TGTGCCAGCAGGAGACGGGGGCGCCCCTCCTACGAGCAGTACTTC. This sequence encodes CASRRRGRPSYEQYF.

The rearrangement links TRBV5-4 to TRBJ2-1; TRBD1 aligns across 8 bases. Germline-derived CDR1 and CDR2 are SGHNT and YYREEE (reference sequence). The CDR3 has 14 residues. V lost 4 bases and J lost 9; bases outside the gene matches: 9. The CDR3 spells CASSLGQGESEQFF. As DNA, the CDR3 is TGTGCCAGCAGCCTAGGACAGGGTGAAAGTGAGCAGTTCTTC.

This rearrangement joins TRBV5-4 to TRBJ1-2, with 8 positions matching TRBD1. The V gene end was trimmed by 4 bases and the J gene end by 2 bases; junction bases not matched to a gene: 4. CDR1 SGHNT and CDR2 YYREEE come from the germline V gene (reference sequence). This CDR3 spans 14 amino acids. CDR3 loop: CASSADRGNYGYTF. CDR3 bases: TGTGCCAGCAGCGCCGACAGGGGAAACTATGGCTACACCTTC.

This chain uses TRBV5-6 with TRBJ2-3, with 9 bases fitting TRBD2. The ends lost 2 bases at V and 3 bases at J; junction bases unmatched: 4. The CDR3 totals 15 residues. Germline CDR1 is SGHDT and CDR2 is YYEEEE. CDR3 loop: CASSFGGGATDTQYF. CDR3 sequence (DNA): TGTGCCAGCAGCTTCGGCGGGGGGGCAACAGATACGCAGTATTTT.

V usage is TRBV7-8 and J usage is TRBJ2-6; possible D gene TRBD2, 6 bases. The V end lost 4 bases, the J end lost 6 bases, and 16 bases lay between the germline ends. CDR3 length: 16 amino acids. CDR1 and CDR2 (germline): SGHVS, FQNEAQ. Here the CDR3 DNA reads TGTGCCAGCAGCTCTGATCGGGGACTGTCGGCCAACGTCCTGACTTTC. Translating gives CASSSDRGLSANVLTF.

The rearrangement uses TRBV28 and TRBJ2-3; 8 positions agree with TRBD1. V was clipped by 8 bases and J by 1 base; unmatched bases: 2. The CDR3 is 13 residues long. Germline V CDR1 and CDR2: MDHEN, SYDVKM. Here the CDR3 reads CASLTGGTDTQYF. CDR3 sequence (DNA): TGTGCCAGCTTGACAGGGGGCACAGATACGCAGTATTTT.